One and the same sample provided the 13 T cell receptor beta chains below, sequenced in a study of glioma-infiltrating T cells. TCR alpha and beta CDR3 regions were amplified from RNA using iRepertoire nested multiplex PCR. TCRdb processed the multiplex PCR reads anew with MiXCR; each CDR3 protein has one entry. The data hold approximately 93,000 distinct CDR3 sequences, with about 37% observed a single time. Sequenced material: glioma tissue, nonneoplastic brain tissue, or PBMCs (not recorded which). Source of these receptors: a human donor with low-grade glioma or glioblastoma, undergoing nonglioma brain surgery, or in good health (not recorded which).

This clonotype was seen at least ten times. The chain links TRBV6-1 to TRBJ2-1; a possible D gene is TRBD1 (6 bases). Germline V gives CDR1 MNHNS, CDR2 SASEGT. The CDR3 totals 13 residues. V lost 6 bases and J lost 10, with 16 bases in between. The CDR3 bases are TGTGCCAGCAGGGATCCACAGGGCTGGGAGCAGTTCTTC. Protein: CASRDPQGWEQFF.

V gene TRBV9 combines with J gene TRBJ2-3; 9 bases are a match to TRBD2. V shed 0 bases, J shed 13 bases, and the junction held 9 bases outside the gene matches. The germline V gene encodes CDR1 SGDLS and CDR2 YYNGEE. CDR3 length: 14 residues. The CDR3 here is CASSVAQSGGKEYF. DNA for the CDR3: TGTGCCAGCAGCGTAGCTCAGAGCGGGGGGAAGGAGTATTTT.

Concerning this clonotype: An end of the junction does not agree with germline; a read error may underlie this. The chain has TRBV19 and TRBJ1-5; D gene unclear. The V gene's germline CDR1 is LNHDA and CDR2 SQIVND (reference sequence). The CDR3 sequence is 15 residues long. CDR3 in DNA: TGTGGCACCCAACCATGGGGAGGGAACAATCAGCCCCAACATTTT. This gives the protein CGTQPWGGNNQPQHF. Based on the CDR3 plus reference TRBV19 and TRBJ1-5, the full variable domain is DGGITQSPKYLFRKEGQNVTLSCEQNLNHDAMYWYRQDPGQGLRLIYYSQIVNDFQKGDIAEGYSVSREKKESFPLTVTSAQKNPTAFYLCGTQPWGGNNQPQHFGDGTRLSIL.

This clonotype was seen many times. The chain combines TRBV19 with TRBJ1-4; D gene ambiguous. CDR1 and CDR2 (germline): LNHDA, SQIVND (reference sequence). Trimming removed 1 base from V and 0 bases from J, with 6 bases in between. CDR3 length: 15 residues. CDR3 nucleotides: TGTGCCAGTAGTATAGCGGCAACAACTAATGAAAAACTGTTTTTT. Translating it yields CASSIAATTNEKLFF.

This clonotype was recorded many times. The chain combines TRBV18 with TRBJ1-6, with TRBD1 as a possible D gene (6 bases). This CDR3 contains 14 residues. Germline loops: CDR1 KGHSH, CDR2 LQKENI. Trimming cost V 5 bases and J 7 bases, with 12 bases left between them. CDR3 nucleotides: TGTGCCAGCTCAGTGGACAGTGCGAATTCACCCCTCCACTTT. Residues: CASSVDSANSPLHF.

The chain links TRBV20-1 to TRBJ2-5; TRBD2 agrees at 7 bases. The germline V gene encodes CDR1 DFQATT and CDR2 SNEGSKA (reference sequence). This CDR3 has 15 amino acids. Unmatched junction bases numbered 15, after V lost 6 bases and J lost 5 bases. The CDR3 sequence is CSATSRAPAGETQYF. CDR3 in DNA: TGCAGTGCGACTAGCCGGGCCCCAGCTGGGGAGACCCAGTACTTC.

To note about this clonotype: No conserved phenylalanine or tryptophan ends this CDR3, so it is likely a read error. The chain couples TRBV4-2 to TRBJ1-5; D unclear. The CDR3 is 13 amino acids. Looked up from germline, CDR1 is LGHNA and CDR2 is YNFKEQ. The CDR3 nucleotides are TGTGCCAGGAGCCGCGGGGAATATCAGCCCCAGCATCTT. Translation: CARSRGEYQPQHL.

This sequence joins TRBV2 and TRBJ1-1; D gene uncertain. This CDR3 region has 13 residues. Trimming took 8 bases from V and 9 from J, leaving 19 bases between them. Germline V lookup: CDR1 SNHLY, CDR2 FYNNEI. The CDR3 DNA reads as TGTGCCAGCGGTGTTACGGGGAGTACTAAAGCTTTCTTT. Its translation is CASGVTGSTKAFF.

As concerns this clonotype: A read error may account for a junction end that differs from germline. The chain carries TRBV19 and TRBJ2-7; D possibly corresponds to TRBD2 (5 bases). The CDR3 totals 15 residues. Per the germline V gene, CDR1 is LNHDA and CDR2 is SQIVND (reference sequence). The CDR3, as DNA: TGTGCCAGTAGCCTGGGAGAGGTCCCTTGGGCCGAGCAGAACTTC. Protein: CASSLGEVPWAEQNF.

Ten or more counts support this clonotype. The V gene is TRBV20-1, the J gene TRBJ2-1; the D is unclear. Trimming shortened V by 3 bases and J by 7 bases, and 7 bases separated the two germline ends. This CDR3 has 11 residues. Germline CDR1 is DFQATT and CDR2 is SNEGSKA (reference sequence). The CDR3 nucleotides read TGCAGTGCTAGCTTGGGGAATGAGCAGTTCTTC. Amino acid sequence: CSASLGNEQFF.

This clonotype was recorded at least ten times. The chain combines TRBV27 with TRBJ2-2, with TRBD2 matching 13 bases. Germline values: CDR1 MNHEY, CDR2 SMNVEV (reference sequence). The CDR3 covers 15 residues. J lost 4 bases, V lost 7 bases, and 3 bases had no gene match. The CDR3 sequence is CASIRLAGGTGELFF. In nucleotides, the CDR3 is TGTGCCAGCATCCGACTAGCGGGAGGCACCGGGGAGCTGTTTTTT.

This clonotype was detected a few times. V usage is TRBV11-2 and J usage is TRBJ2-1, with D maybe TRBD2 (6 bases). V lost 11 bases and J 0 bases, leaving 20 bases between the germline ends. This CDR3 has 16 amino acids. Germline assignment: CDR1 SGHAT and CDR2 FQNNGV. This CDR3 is CAGGPQGVSSYNEQFF. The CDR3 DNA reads TGTGCCGGAGGGCCCCAAGGGGTCAGCTCCTACAATGAGCAGTTCTTC. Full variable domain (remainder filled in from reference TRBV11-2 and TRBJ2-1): EAGVAQSPRYKIIEKRQSVAFWCNPISGHATLYWYQQILGQGPKLLIQFQNNGVVDDSQLPKDRFSAERLKGVDSTLKIQPAKLEDSAVYLCAGGPQGVSSYNEQFFGPGTRLTVL.

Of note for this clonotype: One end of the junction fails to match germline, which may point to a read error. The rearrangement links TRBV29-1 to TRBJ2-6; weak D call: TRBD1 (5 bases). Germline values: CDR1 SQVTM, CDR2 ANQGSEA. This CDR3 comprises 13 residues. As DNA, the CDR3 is TGCAGCGTTGAGGCGTCTGGGGCCAACATCCTGACTTTC. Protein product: CSVEASGANILTF.